A single sample is the source of the 8 T cell receptor beta chains below, sequenced in a study of identical twins. TCRdb called the 5' RACE reads again in MiXCR, with one record for every CDR3 protein. The table records approximately 600,000 distinct CDR3 sequences, over 8.5% of them present only once. This sample also belongs to another study, concerning yellow fever vaccine responses in identical twins.

Sequenced: PBMCs. The source is a woman in her late teens or twenties in good health.

In this sample, this clonotype turned up many times. The chain is built from TRBV28 and TRBJ2-5; 7 bases are a match to TRBD1. The CDR3 is 13 amino acids. The V gene's germline CDR1 is MDHEN and CDR2 SYDVKM. V was pared by 6 bases and J by 2 bases, with 3 bases of the junction left unmatched. The CDR3 DNA reads TGTGCCAGCAGCACGGGACAGCAAGAGACCCAGTACTTC. It is translated as CASSTGQQETQYF. Combining the CDR3 with reference TRBV28 and TRBJ2-5 gives the whole variable domain DVKVTQSSRYLVKRTGEKVFLECVQDMDHENMFWYRQDPGLGLRLIYFSYDVKMKEKGDIPEGYSVSREKKERFSLILESASTNQTSMYLCASSTGQQETQYFGPGTRLLVL.

This clonotype has a handful of counts. The chain couples TRBV20-1 to TRBJ2-7; D perhaps matches TRBD2 (5 bases). Germline loops: CDR1 DFQATT, CDR2 SNEGSKA (reference sequence). V was trimmed by 3 bases and J by 2 bases, leaving 11 bases between them. There are 13 residues in the CDR3. CDR3 sequence (DNA): TGCAGTGCTAGGGGAGTAACTACCTACGAGCAGTACTTC. As protein: CSARGVTTYEQYF.

Comments on this clonotype: The junction departs from the called germline gene at one end, perhaps through a read error. V and J are TRBV6-4 and TRBJ2-7; TRBD2 agrees at 12 bases. Germline CDR1 is MRHNA and CDR2 is SNTAGT. The CDR3 loop spans 18 amino acids. The CDR3 region is CTSSPHFGLAGSSYEQYF. CDR3 nucleotides: TGTACCAGCAGTCCACACTTCGGACTAGCGGGGAGCTCCTACGAGCAGTACTTC.

Many counts were recorded for this clonotype. The V and J genes are TRBV20-1 and TRBJ2-1; D possibly matches TRBD1 or TRBD2 (5 bases each). Germline V lookup: CDR1 DFQATT, CDR2 SNEGSKA (reference sequence). The V end was cut by 4 bases, the J end by 0 bases, with 13 bases between. The CDR3 extends over 15 amino acids. The DNA for the CDR3 is TGCAGTGCTAAAGGGGCGGGCAGCTCCTACAATGAGCAGTTCTTC. Translating gives CSAKGAGSSYNEQFF.

The CDR3 DNA reads TGTGCCAGCGGCCGGGGAACTGACGAGCAGTACTTC. It yields the protein CASGRGTDEQYF. The chain has TRBV6-2 or TRBV6-3 and TRBJ2-7, with TRBD2 as a possible D gene (5 bases). The CDR3 has 12 amino acids. V lost 8 bases, J lost 5 bases, and 13 bases lay in between. Germline V gene data show CDR1 as MNHEY and CDR2 as SVGEGT.

This chain joins TRBV28 and TRBJ2-7; maybe TRBD1 (5 bases). CDR1 and CDR2 (germline): MDHEN, SYDVKM. This CDR3 is 13 amino acids long. Trimming left V 9 bases short and J 4 bases short, with 16 bases between. This CDR3 reads CASDAPGSYEQYF. The CDR3 DNA is TGTGCCAGTGACGCCCCAGGGTCGTACGAGCAGTACTTC.

CDR3 DNA sequence: TGTGCCAGTAGGTCGACAGCCACTACCTACGAGCAGTACTTC. Encoded protein: CASRSTATTYEQYF. The chain carries TRBV19 and TRBJ2-7, with TRBD1 as a possible D gene (5 bases). V was trimmed by 6 bases and J by 2 bases, leaving 14 bases between them. From germline, CDR1 is LNHDA and CDR2 SQIVND (reference sequence). CDR3 length equals 14 residues.

The V gene is TRBV10-3, the J gene TRBJ2-7; no definite D call. The CDR3 has 17 amino acids. V lost 2 bases and J 2 bases, leaving 19 bases between the germline ends. The germline V gene encodes CDR1 ENHRY and CDR2 SYGVKD. This CDR3 reads CAISEGNYEQSPYEQYF. CDR3 DNA: TGTGCCATCAGTGAGGGAAACTACGAGCAGTCCCCCTACGAGCAGTACTTC.